The 21 T cell receptor beta chains below all came from one sample that was sequenced in a study of cytomegalovirus exposure and HLA in healthy donors. PCR primers comprised 60 Vbeta and 13 Jbeta primers. Sequencing used immunoSEQ multiplex PCR; TCRdb keeps in-frame clones, though not all of them. The sample has approximately 140,000 clones; more than 75% are singletons. The sequenced sample was PBMCs. These TCRs come from a man aged 35 to 55 in good health and CMV-seronegative.

The chain links TRBV7-9 to TRBJ1-2, with a possible D match to TRBD1 (6 bases). Trimming took 0 bases from V and 3 from J, leaving 11 bases between them. Germline values: CDR1 SEHNR, CDR2 FQNEAQ (reference sequence). CDR3 length: 15 residues. The CDR3 bases are TGTGCCAGCAGCTTAGCCCCAACAGGGCACTATGGCTACACCTTC. Its protein is CASSLAPTGHYGYTF.

As to this clone: The junction and the germline gene differ at one end; a read error may be behind it. The J gene is TRBJ2-2, the V gene TRBV7-9; 12 nucleotides line up with TRBD2. The CDR3 is made up of 16 amino acids. CDR1 and CDR2 (germline): SEHNR, FQNEAQ (reference sequence). This CDR3 is CSSSPLAGGSTGELFF. DNA of the CDR3: TGTTCCAGCAGCCCGCTAGCGGGGGGGAGTACCGGGGAGCTGTTTTTT.

The V and J genes are TRBV11-3 and TRBJ2-2, with 10 positions matching TRBD2. With V trimmed by 6 bases and J by 6 bases, 10 bases remained unmatched. Germline V gene lookup returns CDR1 SGHNT and CDR2 YENEEA. The CDR3 is made up of 16 amino acids. The CDR3 sequence is CASRREAGGPPGELFF. DNA of the CDR3: TGTGCCAGCAGACGCGAAGCGGGAGGGCCCCCCGGGGAGCTGTTTTTT. Drawing the rest from reference TRBV11-3 and TRBJ2-2, the complete variable domain is EAGVVQSPRYKIIEKKQPVAFWCNPISGHNTLYWYLQNLGQGPELLIRYENEEAVDDSQLPKDRFSAERLKGVDSTLKIQPAELGDSAVYLCASRREAGGPPGELFFGEGSRLTVL.

This clone was recorded once. The J gene is TRBJ1-1, the V gene TRBV5-1; tentative D call: TRBD1 (6 bases). The CDR3 has 14 amino acids. The germline V gene has CDR1 SGHRS and CDR2 YFSETQ. Trimming removed 2 bases at V and 2 bases at J, with 10 bases between. Here the CDR3 DNA reads TGCGCCAGCAGCTTCCGGGACACAAACACTGAAGCTTTCTTT. Protein product: CASSFRDTNTEAFF.

In DNA, the CDR3 is TGTGCCAGCAGCGTAGGACAGGGGGCATTCTATGGCTACACCTTC. Encoded protein: CASSVGQGAFYGYTF. This chain links TRBV9 with TRBJ1-2; 10 nucleotides agree with TRBD1. The CDR3 has 15 residues. V shed 0 bases and J 4 bases; nucleotides not matched to a gene: 3. Germline V gene sequence: CDR1 SGDLS, CDR2 YYNGEE.

V is TRBV28 and J is TRBJ2-2; D possibly corresponds to TRBD1 (6 bases). Germline CDR1 and CDR2: MDHEN and SYDVKM. Trimming cost V 4 bases and J 5 bases, with 11 bases left between them. The CDR3 spans 14 residues. CDR3 in amino acids: CASSSGTLTGELFF. The CDR3, as DNA: TGTGCCAGCAGTTCCGGGACACTAACCGGGGAGCTGTTTTTT. Supplemented by reference TRBV28 and TRBJ2-2, the full variable domain reads DVKVTQSSRYLVKRTGEKVFLECVQDMDHENMFWYRQDPGLGLRLIYFSYDVKMKEKGDIPEGYSVSREKKERFSLILESASTNQTSMYLCASSSGTLTGELFFGEGSRLTVL.

V gene TRBV5-1 combines with J gene TRBJ2-1; weak D call: TRBD1 (6 bases). Trimming took 4 bases from V and 1 from J, leaving 15 bases between them. Germline loops: CDR1 SGHRS, CDR2 YFSETQ. The CDR3 is 16 amino acids. In nucleotides, the CDR3 is TGCGCCAGCAGCGGAAGGACGCAGGGGTCCTACAATGAGCAGTTCTTC. Its translation is CASSGRTQGSYNEQFF.

The table lists this clone with a few counts. This sequence joins TRBV4-3 and TRBJ2-3, with 8 bases fitting TRBD2. The CDR3 has 16 amino acids. The germline V gene encodes CDR1 LGHNA and CDR2 YSLEER. J was trimmed by 4 bases and V by 4 bases; bases with no gene match: 10. The CDR3 DNA follows: TGCGCCAGCAGCCCTCAACCGGGGGGGGGCGCAGATACGCAGTATTTT. It is translated as CASSPQPGGGADTQYF.

V gene TRBV28 combines with J gene TRBJ2-7; D remains ambiguous. The V gene's germline CDR1 is MDHEN and CDR2 SYDVKM. V was shortened by 7 bases and J by 2 bases, with 18 bases between the two germline ends. The CDR3 is made up of 15 amino acids. The CDR3 sequence: CASTGRSGFPYEQYF. CDR3 DNA: TGTGCCAGCACCGGTCGGAGTGGGTTCCCCTACGAGCAGTACTTC. The complete variable domain, with remaining parts taken from reference TRBV28 and TRBJ2-7, reads DVKVTQSSRYLVKRTGEKVFLECVQDMDHENMFWYRQDPGLGLRLIYFSYDVKMKEKGDIPEGYSVSREKKERFSLILESASTNQTSMYLCASTGRSGFPYEQYFGPGTRLTVT.

CDR3 residues: CASSYSGGDTEAFF. CDR3 nucleotides: TGTGCCAGCAGTTACTCCGGCGGGGACACTGAAGCTTTCTTT. V gene TRBV6-5 combines with J gene TRBJ1-1; no clear D gene. Germline values: CDR1 MNHEY, CDR2 SVGAGI. CDR3 length: 14 amino acids. V lost 0 bases to trimming and J lost 3 bases, with 8 bases between them.

The J gene is TRBJ2-6, the V gene TRBV9; 9 nucleotides line up with TRBD1. With V trimmed by 4 bases and J by 2 bases, 10 bases remained unmatched. Germline V lookup: CDR1 SGDLS, CDR2 YYNGEE. This CDR3 comprises 18 residues. The CDR3 bases are TGTGCCAGCAGCTCGTGGACAGGGGCAGTGACTGGGGCCAACGTCCTGACTTTC. It yields the protein CASSSWTGAVTGANVLTF.

The chain combines TRBV4-2 with TRBJ1-1; D is unclear. CDR1 and CDR2 from the germline V gene are LGHNA and YNFKEQ. V lost 0 bases and J lost 3, with 17 bases in between. The CDR3 is 17 amino acids. CDR3 sequence reads: CASSQEGSEAGYTEAFF. The CDR3 DNA sequence: TGTGCCAGCAGCCAAGAAGGATCGGAGGCAGGTTACACTGAAGCTTTCTTT.

This chain links TRBV6-1 with TRBJ2-5, with no clear D. The CDR3 runs to 13 residues. Germline CDR1 reads MNHNS; CDR2 reads SASEGT. V lost 3 bases, J lost 4 bases, and 9 bases lay in between. The CDR3 sequence: CASSEELAETQYF. CDR3 DNA: TGTGCCAGCAGTGAGGAGCTTGCAGAGACCCAGTACTTC.

CDR3 region: CASSQDRGHSEQYF. For the CDR3, the DNA is TGTGCCAGCAGTCAAGACAGGGGGCACAGCGAGCAGTACTTC. The rearrangement links TRBV6-5 to TRBJ2-7, with TRBD1 identical over 10 bases. There are 14 residues in the CDR3. Trimming at V came to 5 bases and at J to 6 bases, leaving 7 bases not matched to a gene. Germline assignment: CDR1 MNHEY and CDR2 SVGAGI.

This clone was recorded only once. At one end, the junction sequence differs from germline, possibly due to a read error. This sample also contains other DNA sequences that code for the same CDR3. The chain combines TRBV2 with TRBJ1-4, with a tentative D call TRBD1 (6 bases). CDR1 SNHLY and CDR2 FYNNEI come from the germline V gene. The CDR3 totals 15 residues. CDR3 in amino acids: CASSAQGLGNEKLFF. The CDR3, as DNA: TGTGCCAGCAGTGCACAGGGTTTGGGAAATGAAAAACTATTTTTT.

This chain links TRBV29-1 with TRBJ2-7; no reliable D call. The CDR3 spans 13 residues. Trimming removed 3 bases at V and 0 bases at J, with 9 bases between. The germline V gene encodes CDR1 SQVTM and CDR2 ANQGSEA. The CDR3 coding sequence is TGCAGCGTTGACGCAAACGGCTCCTACGAGCAGTACTTC. The encoded protein is CSVDANGSYEQYF.

CDR3 sequence reads: CASSGDSVYYGYTF. CDR3 DNA sequence: TGTGCCAGCTCTGGAGACAGCGTCTACTATGGCTACACCTTC. The rearrangement links TRBV18 to TRBJ1-2; the D gene is possibly TRBD1 (5 bases). Germline lookup yields CDR1 KGHSH and CDR2 LQKENI. This CDR3 is built from 14 residues. With 6 bases removed from V and 3 bases from J, the gap between germline ends came to 14 bases.

V is TRBV7-9 and J is TRBJ1-1; 9 bases line up with TRBD1. CDR3 length equals 17 residues. CDR1 SEHNR and CDR2 FQNEAQ come from the germline V gene (reference sequence). The V and J ends lost 2 bases and 5 bases, in that order; junction bases with no gene match: 12. CDR3 DNA sequence: TGTGCCAGCAGCTTATCCGGACAGGGGTTATTTGGGACTGAAGCTTTCTTT. Its protein product is CASSLSGQGLFGTEAFF.

V gene TRBV18 combines with J gene TRBJ2-3; TRBD2 matches at 9 bases. CDR1 KGHSH and CDR2 LQKENI come from the germline V gene. V trimming: 1 base; J trimming: 2 bases; junction bases outside the gene matches: 4. CDR3 size: 16 residues. CDR3 loop: CASSPRGGGDTDTQYF. CDR3 bases: TGTGCCAGCTCACCACGAGGCGGGGGGGACACAGATACGCAGTATTTT.

The V and J genes are TRBV18 and TRBJ2-1, with 8 positions matching TRBD2. CDR3 size: 14 residues. V shed 2 bases and J 5 bases; nucleotides not matched to a gene: 2. Germline CDR1 KGHSH, CDR2 LQKENI. In DNA, the CDR3 is TGTGCCAGCTCACCATCCGGGGGGGACAATGAGCAGTTCTTC. Protein: CASSPSGGDNEQFF.

This clone was observed a handful of times. The chain combines TRBV6-5 with TRBJ1-5; a weak D match, TRBD1 (5 bases). Germline V CDR1 and CDR2: MNHEY, SVGAGI. Trimming stripped 2 bases from V and 1 base from J, with 6 bases between. This CDR3 spans 14 amino acids. CDR3 DNA sequence: TGTGCCAGCAGTTACAGGGGAAGCAATCAGCCCCAGCATTTT. The encoded protein is CASSYRGSNQPQHF.